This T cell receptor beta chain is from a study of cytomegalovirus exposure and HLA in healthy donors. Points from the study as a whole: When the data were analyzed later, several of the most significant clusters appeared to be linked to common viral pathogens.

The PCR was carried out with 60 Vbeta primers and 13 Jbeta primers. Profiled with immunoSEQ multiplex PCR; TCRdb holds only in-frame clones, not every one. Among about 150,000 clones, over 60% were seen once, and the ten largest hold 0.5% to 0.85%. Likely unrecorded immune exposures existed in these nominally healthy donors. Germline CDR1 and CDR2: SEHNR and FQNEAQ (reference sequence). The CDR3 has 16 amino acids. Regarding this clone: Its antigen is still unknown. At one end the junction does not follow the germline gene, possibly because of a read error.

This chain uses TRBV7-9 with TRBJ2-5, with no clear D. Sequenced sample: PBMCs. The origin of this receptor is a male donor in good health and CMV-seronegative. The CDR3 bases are TGTTCCAGCAGCTACGTTGGGCTGTTAAGCCAAGAGACCCAGTACTTC. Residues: CSSSYVGLLSQETQYF.